The text below deals with one TCR beta chain. The specificity of this receptor is unknown. Base quality data are lacking; no much larger clone is found one base away. This sample is part of a study of blood T cell repertoires in COVID-19 (dated by TCRdb to the early 2020s). Context from the whole study: Samples covering the acute and convalescent phases of COVID-19 were provided by collaborators in the United States, Italy and Spain. The prospective study material was composed of cDNA or gDNA derived from T cells, B-cell-depleted T cells, or PBMCs. The dataset comprised deeply sampled blood TCRbeta repertoires from subjects exposed to, actively infected with, or recovered from COVID-19. The repertoires were released in a freely available public database intended as a resource for research on the immune response to SARS-CoV-2. The samples were drawn from the first 160 participants of the ongoing ImmuneRACE study and from some 1,300 subjects provided by 6 global collaborators. Sample metadata almost always included a de-identified subject ID, COVID-19 status, age in years and sex. Where available, HLA class I and class II types were obtained from metadata supplied by the sample provider rather than from assay-based typing. What the authors observed across the whole study: The amount of clinical and demographic metadata varied by source and participant and was provided uncurated.

Whole blood was collected in K2EDTA tubes by collaborating institutions according to the institutions' own protocols. For TCRbeta analysis, collaborator samples were shipped as frozen whole blood, as isolated PBMCs, or as DNA extracted from either sample type. Spanning cysteine to phenylalanine, the CDR3 consists of 17 amino acids. The DNA shown is the 51-base CDR3, in frame from base 1. V is pared back by 0 bases and J by 0 bases, with 12 bases lying between the germline termini. Per the germline V gene, SGHTA is the CDR1 and FQGTGA is the CDR2. TCRbeta CDR3 regions were amplified from genomic DNA using the immunoSEQ Assay, a bias-controlled multiplex PCR. In the paper's pipeline: Nucleated cell counts per sample were estimated from amplification of reference gene primers within the assay. To quantify the absolute abundance of each unique TCRbeta CDR3 rearrangement, sequence reads were collapsed and filtered. For each sample, productive Simpson clonality was calculated by taking the square root of Simpson's diversity index across productive rearrangements. Not all clones reach the TCRdb copy of this immuneACCESS table, which keeps in-frame sequences only. Checked studies attribute under half of the gap to unresolved V genes and leave the rest unexplained. V, J and clone size reflect that table, while D and trimming were determined from the DNA. The sample table lists about 160,000 clones, 82% of them with a count of one. 10% to 13% of the sample lies in the top ten.

This clonotype was sampled from a woman of 80 years or more with active or convalescent COVID-19. Recombination joined TRBV7-3 with TRBJ2-1; the D gene is possibly TRBD2, with 6 bases matching. Material: peripheral blood. CDR3 sequence: CASSLTGTQLSYNEQFF. In nucleotide form, the sequence is TGTGCCAGCAGCTTAACCGGGACTCAGCTCTCCTACAATGAGCAGTTCTTC.